This is a list of T cell receptor beta chains from one sample in a study of vaccination and CD4 T cells after COVID-19. These receptors' targets are unknown. TCRdb used MiXCR to reprocess the PCR reads, holding one entry per CDR3 protein. Of over 10,000 distinct CDR3 sequences detected, around 30% appear once; the ten largest clones hold 25% to 35%. This specimen was CD4+ T cells from blood, cultured in vitro, taken before SARS-CoV-2 vaccination. The source of these receptors is a human donor who received a COVID-19 vaccine. Each CDR3 is given with its conserved first and last residue. Fields, in order: V gene, clone size, D gene, CDR3 length, J gene, CDR3 protein, CDR3 DNA. A D gene is named only where the DNA matches it firmly. Part of the rows lack a size; the others show once, few, many or a class for expanded clones.

v_gene: TRBV5-1; abundance: once; d_gene: NA; len: 14; j_gene: TRBJ2-5; CDR3aa: CASSFLGSQETQYF; CDR3nt: TGCGCCAGCAGCTTTTTGGGGTCCCAAGAGACCCAGTACTTC
v_gene: TRBV5-4; abundance: NA; d_gene: TRBD1; len: 14; j_gene: TRBJ1-2; CDR3aa: CASTLGQGGYGYTF; CDR3nt: TGTGCCAGCACCCTGGGACAGGGAGGCTATGGCTACACCTTC
v_gene: TRBV7-8; abundance: few; d_gene: NA; len: 16; j_gene: TRBJ2-3; CDR3aa: CASSQSSTGGGDTQYF; CDR3nt: TGTGCCAGCAGCCAATCGTCAACAGGGGGAGGGGATACGCAGTATTTT
v_gene: TRBV10-1; abundance: few; d_gene: NA; len: 16; j_gene: TRBJ1-4; CDR3aa: CASSDYSGPDSEKLFF; CDR3nt: TGCGCCAGCAGTGACTACAGCGGACCGGATTCTGAAAAACTGTTTTTT
v_gene: TRBV21-1; abundance: NA; d_gene: NA; len: 18; j_gene: TRBJ2-3; CDR3aa: CASPSPSGGQRGTGTQYF; CDR3nt: TGTGCCAGCCCCAGCCCTAGCGGGGGGCAACGGGGCACAGGTACGCAGTATTTT
v_gene: TRBV5-1; abundance: NA; d_gene: NA; len: 14; j_gene: TRBJ2-5; CDR3aa: CASSFDSSQETQYF; CDR3nt: TGCGCCAGCAGCTTCGACAGTTCCCAAGAGACCCAGTACTTC
v_gene: TRBV20-1; abundance: NA; d_gene: NA; len: 12; j_gene: TRBJ1-3; CDR3aa: CSALGQLNTIYF; CDR3nt: TGCAGTGCCCTAGGGCAGTTGAACACCATATATTTT
v_gene: TRBV6-5; abundance: NA; d_gene: TRBD2; len: 16; j_gene: TRBJ2-7; CDR3aa: CASSYEFRASGAEQYF; CDR3nt: TGTGCCAGCAGTTACGAATTCAGGGCTAGCGGGGCCGAGCAGTACTTC
v_gene: TRBV6-5; abundance: NA; d_gene: NA; len: 16; j_gene: TRBJ2-7; CDR3aa: CASSSRPGSSRDEQYF; CDR3nt: TGTGCCAGCAGTTCGCGCCCTGGGTCCTCCCGGGACGAGCAGTACTTC
v_gene: TRBV2; abundance: NA; d_gene: NA; len: 12; j_gene: TRBJ2-1; CDR3aa: CASNLDRAEQFF; CDR3nt: TGTGCCAGCAATCTCGACCGGGCCGAGCAGTTCTTC
v_gene: TRBV25-1; abundance: NA; d_gene: TRBD1; len: 15; j_gene: TRBJ1-2; CDR3aa: CASSEADRVQGGYTF; CDR3nt: TGTGCCAGCAGTGAAGCCGACAGGGTGCAGGGTGGCTACACCTTC
v_gene: TRBV21-1; abundance: NA; d_gene: NA; len: 18; j_gene: TRBJ2-1; CDR3aa: CASSSGTSDMLTYNEQFF; CDR3nt: TGTGCCAGCAGCAGCGGGACTAGCGATATGTTAACCTACAATGAGCAGTTCTTC
v_gene: TRBV6-5; abundance: few; d_gene: TRBD1; len: 16; j_gene: TRBJ1-6; CDR3aa: CASSYSPGGGNSPLHF; CDR3nt: TGTGCCAGCAGTTACTCCCCAGGGGGCGGTAATTCACCCCTCCACTTT
v_gene: TRBV12-3/TRBV12-4; abundance: NA; d_gene: TRBD1; len: 14; j_gene: TRBJ1-1; CDR3aa: CASSQGQLNTEAFF; CDR3nt: TGTGCCAGCAGCCAGGGACAGCTGAACACTGAAGCTTTCTTT
v_gene: TRBV19; abundance: NA; d_gene: NA; len: 13; j_gene: TRBJ1-5; CDR3aa: CASSIDNLQPQHF; CDR3nt: TGTGCCAGTAGTATAGATAACCTTCAGCCCCAGCATTTT
v_gene: TRBV19; abundance: few; d_gene: TRBD1; len: 15; j_gene: TRBJ1-2; CDR3aa: CASSTPGQGHYGYTF; CDR3nt: TGTGCCAGTAGTACCCCGGGACAGGGGCACTATGGCTACACCTTC
v_gene: TRBV2; abundance: medium-sized; d_gene: NA; len: 14; j_gene: TRBJ1-1; CDR3aa: CASTKTGQNTEAFF; CDR3nt: TGTGCCAGCACTAAGACAGGTCAGAACACTGAAGCTTTCTTT
v_gene: TRBV7-9; abundance: few; d_gene: NA; len: 13; j_gene: TRBJ2-1; CDR3aa: CASSLDSYNEQFF; CDR3nt: TGTGCCAGCAGCTTAGACAGCTACAATGAGCAGTTCTTC
v_gene: TRBV12-3/TRBV12-4; abundance: NA; d_gene: NA; len: 13; j_gene: TRBJ2-1; CDR3aa: CASRAGVHNEQFF; CDR3nt: TGTGCCAGCCGGGCAGGGGTACACAATGAGCAGTTCTTC
v_gene: TRBV10-3; abundance: NA; d_gene: TRBD1; len: 13; j_gene: TRBJ1-1; CDR3aa: CAIRRSQGTEAFF; CDR3nt: TGTGCCATCAGGAGGTCACAGGGGACTGAAGCTTTCTTT
v_gene: TRBV2; abundance: few; d_gene: TRBD2; len: 16; j_gene: TRBJ2-3; CDR3aa: CASSELLAGGPDTQYF; CDR3nt: TGTGCCAGCAGTGAACTACTAGCGGGGGGGCCCGATACGCAGTATTTT
v_gene: TRBV12-3/TRBV12-4; abundance: few; d_gene: NA; len: 14; j_gene: TRBJ1-5; CDR3aa: CASSFSQGRQPQHF; CDR3nt: TGTGCCAGCAGTTTCTCTCAGGGGAGACAGCCCCAGCATTTT
v_gene: TRBV12-3/TRBV12-4; abundance: few; d_gene: NA; len: 13; j_gene: TRBJ1-6; CDR3aa: CASSLEHGSPLHF; CDR3nt: TGTGCCAGCAGTTTAGAACATGGTTCACCCCTCCACTTT
v_gene: TRBV19; abundance: NA; d_gene: NA; len: 15; j_gene: TRBJ1-1; CDR3aa: CASARSVSQNTEAFF; CDR3nt: TGTGCCAGTGCGAGGTCAGTATCTCAGAACACTGAAGCTTTCTTT
v_gene: TRBV6-4; abundance: few; d_gene: TRBD1; len: 14; j_gene: TRBJ1-1; CDR3aa: CASRMDRVDTEAFF; CDR3nt: TGTGCCAGCAGGATGGACAGGGTCGACACTGAAGCTTTCTTT
v_gene: TRBV5-1; abundance: few; d_gene: NA; len: 15; j_gene: TRBJ1-5; CDR3aa: CASSHGGDSNQPQHF; CDR3nt: TGCGCCAGCAGCCATGGCGGGGATAGCAATCAGCCCCAGCATTTT
v_gene: TRBV20-1; abundance: few; d_gene: NA; len: 14; j_gene: TRBJ2-2; CDR3aa: CSARDINSTGELFF; CDR3nt: TGCAGTGCTAGAGATATAAATTCCACCGGGGAGCTGTTTTTT
v_gene: TRBV11-3; abundance: few; d_gene: NA; len: 11; j_gene: TRBJ2-7; CDR3aa: CASSAKYEQYF; CDR3nt: TGTGCCAGCAGCGCCAAATACGAGCAGTACTTC
v_gene: TRBV6-1; abundance: few; d_gene: NA; len: 13; j_gene: TRBJ2-5; CDR3aa: CASSRGLQETQYF; CDR3nt: TGTGCCAGCAGTCGCGGATTACAGGAGACCCAGTACTTC
v_gene: TRBV20-1; abundance: few; d_gene: NA; len: 15; j_gene: TRBJ2-5; CDR3aa: CSARDMRGLGETQYF; CDR3nt: TGCAGTGCTAGAGATATGCGGGGTTTGGGAGAGACCCAGTACTTC
v_gene: TRBV6-5; abundance: NA; d_gene: NA; len: 13; j_gene: TRBJ1-5; CDR3aa: CASSSGFNQPQHF; CDR3nt: TGTGCCAGCAGTTCAGGGTTCAATCAGCCCCAGCATTTT
v_gene: TRBV30; abundance: NA; d_gene: NA; len: 15; j_gene: TRBJ2-7; CDR3aa: CAWSVGGAGNYEQYF; CDR3nt: TGTGCCTGGAGTGTAGGGGGTGCAGGGAACTACGAGCAGTACTTC
v_gene: TRBV21-1; abundance: NA; d_gene: NA; len: 14; j_gene: TRBJ2-5; CDR3aa: CAGSSTTGMETQYF; CDR3nt: TGTGCCGGCAGCTCCACGACAGGAATGGAGACCCAGTACTTC
v_gene: TRBV5-1; abundance: NA; d_gene: TRBD1; len: 13; j_gene: TRBJ1-6; CDR3aa: CASSRQGDSPLHF; CDR3nt: TGCGCCAGCAGCCGACAGGGTGATTCACCCCTCCACTTT
v_gene: TRBV7-8; abundance: NA; d_gene: NA; len: 13; j_gene: TRBJ2-3; CDR3aa: CASSLAFADTQYF; CDR3nt: TGTGCCAGCAGCTTAGCTTTCGCAGATACGCAGTATTTT
v_gene: TRBV5-6; abundance: NA; d_gene: NA; len: 12; j_gene: TRBJ2-3; CDR3aa: CASALYGDTQYF; CDR3nt: TGTGCCAGCGCCCTTTATGGAGATACGCAGTATTTT
v_gene: TRBV5-4; abundance: NA; d_gene: TRBD1; len: 16; j_gene: TRBJ1-1; CDR3aa: CASSLGDRGRVPEAFF; CDR3nt: TGTGCCAGCAGCCTTGGGGACAGGGGGCGAGTACCTGAAGCTTTCTTT
v_gene: TRBV7-9; abundance: NA; d_gene: TRBD2; len: 15; j_gene: TRBJ2-3; CDR3aa: CASSLGLAGADTQYF; CDR3nt: TGTGCCAGCAGCTTAGGGCTAGCGGGTGCAGATACGCAGTATTTT
v_gene: TRBV12-3/TRBV12-4; abundance: NA; d_gene: TRBD2; len: 14; j_gene: TRBJ2-7; CDR3aa: CASGVGAGDYEQYF; CDR3nt: TGTGCCAGCGGGGTAGGGGCGGGGGACTACGAGCAGTACTTC
v_gene: TRBV24-1; abundance: medium-sized; d_gene: TRBD1; len: 15; j_gene: TRBJ1-2; CDR3aa: CATSDSGQGGSGYTF; CDR3nt: TGTGCCACCAGTGATTCCGGACAGGGTGGGAGCGGCTACACCTTC
v_gene: TRBV7-3; abundance: few; d_gene: NA; len: 15; j_gene: TRBJ1-2; CDR3aa: CASSLDGRINYGYTF; CDR3nt: TGTGCCAGCAGCTTGGACGGACGAATAAACTATGGCTACACCTTC
v_gene: TRBV19; abundance: few; d_gene: TRBD2; len: 13; j_gene: TRBJ2-1; CDR3aa: CASSMGLAGEQFF; CDR3nt: TGTGCCAGTAGTATGGGCCTAGCGGGAGAGCAGTTCTTC
v_gene: TRBV12-3/TRBV12-4; abundance: NA; d_gene: TRBD1; len: 14; j_gene: TRBJ2-5; CDR3aa: CASSGTGLRETQYF; CDR3nt: TGTGCCAGCAGTGGGACAGGCCTCCGGGAGACCCAGTACTTC
v_gene: TRBV18; abundance: NA; d_gene: TRBD2; len: 16; j_gene: TRBJ2-3; CDR3aa: CASSPFGTSEGDTQYF; CDR3nt: TGTGCCAGCTCACCATTCGGGACTAGCGAGGGAGATACGCAGTATTTT
v_gene: TRBV6-1; abundance: few; d_gene: NA; len: 13; j_gene: TRBJ2-5; CDR3aa: CASSELLMETQYF; CDR3nt: TGTGCCAGCAGTGAATTGTTGATGGAGACCCAGTACTTC
v_gene: TRBV10-3; abundance: NA; d_gene: NA; len: 15; j_gene: TRBJ2-1; CDR3aa: CAISDKNGGHNEQFF; CDR3nt: TGTGCCATCAGTGATAAGAACGGGGGGCACAATGAGCAGTTCTTC
v_gene: TRBV2; abundance: NA; d_gene: NA; len: 14; j_gene: TRBJ2-7; CDR3aa: CASSLTSIRYEQYF; CDR3nt: TGTGCCAGCAGTCTTACTAGTATTCGATACGAGCAGTACTTC